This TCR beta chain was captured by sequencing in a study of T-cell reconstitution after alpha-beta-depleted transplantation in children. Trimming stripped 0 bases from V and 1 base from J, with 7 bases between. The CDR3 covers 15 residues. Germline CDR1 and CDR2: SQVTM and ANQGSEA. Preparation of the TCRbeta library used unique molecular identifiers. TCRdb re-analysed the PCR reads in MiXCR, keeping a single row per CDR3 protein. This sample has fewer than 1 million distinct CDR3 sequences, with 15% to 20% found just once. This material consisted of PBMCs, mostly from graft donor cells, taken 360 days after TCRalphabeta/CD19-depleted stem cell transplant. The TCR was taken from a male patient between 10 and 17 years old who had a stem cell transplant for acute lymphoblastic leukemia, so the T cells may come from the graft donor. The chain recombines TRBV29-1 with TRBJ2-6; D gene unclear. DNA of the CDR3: TGCAGCGTTGAAGATTTGAGATCTGGGGCCAACGTCCTGACTTTC. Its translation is CSVEDLRSGANVLTF.